One sample yielded the 2 T cell receptor beta chains listed below, sequenced in a study of T cells in Graves' hyperthyroidism and ophthalmopathy. Amplification yielded TCR beta CDR3 regions, with RNA transcripts as the source. With the HTBI primer set, the TCR CDR3 went through a first round of RT-PCR. TCRdb re-called the multiplex PCR reads through MiXCR, storing one row per CDR3 protein. Of a few hundred thousand distinct CDR3 sequences detected, 14% appear once; the ten largest clones hold less than 20%. The sequenced sample consisted of blood. The receptor set was obtained from a woman aged 25-40 years with Graves' ophthalmopathy.

The chain uses TRBV2 and TRBJ1-1; D gene uncertain. V lost 4 bases, J lost 6 bases, and 6 bases lay in between. The CDR3 runs 11 residues. CDR1 is SNHLY and CDR2 is FYNNEI in the germline V gene. In nucleotides, the CDR3 is TGTGCCAGCAGTGTGTTCTCTGAAGCTTTCTTT. Translated, it gives CASSVFSEAFF.

At least ten counts were recorded for this clonotype. The chain couples TRBV7-8 to TRBJ1-1; the D is unclear. V dropped 2 bases and J dropped 7 bases, with 5 bases sitting between them. Germline CDR1 and CDR2: SGHVS and FQNEAQ. The CDR3 totals 11 residues. The CDR3 here is CASSLKGEAFF. The CDR3 DNA follows: TGTGCCAGCAGCTTAAAGGGTGAAGCTTTCTTT.